This T cell receptor beta chain was recorded in a study of ipilimumab plus nivolumab after autologous stem cell transplantation. The assay was immunoSEQ multiplex PCR, and TCRdb's table has in-frame clones only and misses some. The sample records about 16,000 clones, roughly 70% being singletons. Trimming removed 3 bases at V and 5 bases at J, with 13 bases between. The germline gives CDR1 MNHEY, CDR2 SMNVEV (reference sequence). CDR3 size: 14 residues. Starting 14 to 28 days after autologous transplant, ipilimumab 1 mg/kg was given. The J gene is TRBJ1-1, the V gene TRBV27; weak D call: TRBD1 (5 bases). The receptor was derived from a male donor with diffuse large B-cell lymphoma. This material consisted of PBMCs, taken in a trial of ipilimumab plus nivolumab as post-transplant consolidation. This CDR3 reads CASSFGGVRTEAFF. CDR3 nucleotides: TGTGCCAGCAGTTTCGGGGGGGTGAGGACTGAAGCTTTCTTT.